Below are 32 T cell receptor beta chains sequenced from a single sample in a study of OX40 agonist ivuxolimab in advanced cancers. This table comes from immunoSEQ multiplex PCR, and its TCRdb copy is limited to in-frame clones, with some not included. The repertoire has roughly 15,000 clones, 82% of them found once; the top ten carry around 2.4%. The starting material was CD4+ or CD8+ T cells sorted from blood, obtained in a trial of the OX40 agonist ivuxolimab. Receptor source: an adult with an advanced solid tumor such as melanoma, head and neck, liver or kidney cancer.

The CDR3 protein is CSVVTGGGGYTF. The CDR3 coding sequence is TGCAGCGTTGTCACAGGGGGGGGTGGCTACACCTTC. The rearrangement joins TRBV29-1 to TRBJ1-2, with 8 bases that match TRBD1. J was trimmed by 7 bases and V by 4 bases; bases with no gene match: 5. Germline V lookup: CDR1 SQVTM, CDR2 ANQGSEA. The CDR3 is made up of 12 amino acids.

The CDR3 DNA reads TGTGCCAGCAGCTTAGTTGGGACTAGGACTCTCAATGAGCAGTTCTTC. Residues: CASSLVGTRTLNEQFF. The V call is TRBV7-6, the J call TRBJ2-1; 8 bases agree with TRBD2. V shed 1 base and J 6 bases; nucleotides not matched to a gene: 8. Germline V gene data show CDR1 as SGHVS and CDR2 as FNYEAQ. CDR3 length equals 16 residues.

The V call is TRBV7-9, the J call TRBJ1-1; D is unresolved. Germline loops: CDR1 SEHNR, CDR2 FQNEAQ (reference sequence). The V end was cut by 5 bases, the J end by 5 bases, with 6 bases between. The CDR3 runs 11 residues. CDR3 in amino acids: CASSRETEAFF. CDR3 bases: TGTGCCAGCAGCCGTGAGACTGAAGCTTTCTTT.

The chain carries TRBV30 and TRBJ2-5; D uncertain. V gave up 0 bases and J gave up 7 bases, with 15 bases separating them. The CDR3 covers 14 residues. Germline CDR1 and CDR2: GTSNPN and SVGIG (reference sequence). CDR3 loop: CAWSVFGPSGTQYF. The CDR3 region has the DNA TGTGCCTGGAGTGTTTTTGGTCCATCGGGGACCCAGTACTTC.

This chain uses TRBV27 with TRBJ1-2; possibly TRBD1 for D (5 bases). Germline V gene lookup returns CDR1 MNHEY and CDR2 SMNVEV (reference sequence). The V and J ends lost 9 bases and 2 bases respectively, with 13 bases between them. CDR3 length: 13 residues. CDR3 loop: CASRRDLNYGYTF. CDR3 sequence (DNA): TGTGCCAGTCGCCGGGACTTAAACTATGGCTACACCTTC.

This chain links TRBV14 with TRBJ1-5, with a possible D match to TRBD1 (5 bases). The CDR3 has 14 residues. V was cut by 2 bases and J by 7 bases, with 12 bases left in between. The V gene's germline CDR1 is SGHDN and CDR2 FVKESK. The CDR3 coding sequence is TGTGCCAGCAGCCAATCACCGGGGGAGCAGCCCCAGCATTTT. This sequence encodes CASSQSPGEQPQHF.

The rearrangement uses TRBV6-5 and TRBJ2-2; D is possibly TRBD2 (5 bases). Germline V gene sequence: CDR1 MNHEY, CDR2 SVGAGI. The CDR3 runs 14 residues. V gave up 5 bases and J gave up 3 bases, with 10 bases separating them. In DNA, the CDR3 is TGTGCCAGCAGTCCCAACGGGGACACCGGGGAGCTGTTTTTT. This codes for CASSPNGDTGELFF.

The CDR3 bases are TGCGCCAGCAGCTGGGGCCACGAGCAGTACTTC. Translation: CASSWGHEQYF. The rearrangement uses TRBV5-1 and TRBJ2-7; TRBD1 is a possible D gene (5 bases). Germline V gene data show CDR1 as SGHRS and CDR2 as YFSETQ. V lost 3 bases, J lost 5 bases, and 6 bases lay in between. The CDR3 extends over 11 amino acids.

The chain has TRBV10-2 and TRBJ1-1; D not resolved. This CDR3 region has 14 residues. V lost 7 bases and J 5 bases, leaving 17 bases between the germline ends. Germline V gene lookup returns CDR1 WSHSY and CDR2 SAAADI. The CDR3 bases are TGCGCCAGCACCCCACGTACTGGCGGGACTGAAGCTTTCTTT. This encodes CASTPRTGGTEAFF.

V is TRBV30 and J is TRBJ1-5; a possible D gene is TRBD1 (6 bases). Germline lookup yields CDR1 GTSNPN and CDR2 SVGIG (reference sequence). Trimming removed 0 bases at V and 7 bases at J, with 10 bases between. The length of the CDR3 is 13 residues. The CDR3 DNA is TGTGCCTGGAGTGTACAGGGAGGCCAGCCCCAGCATTTT. It codes for CAWSVQGGQPQHF.

CDR3 nucleotides: TGTGCCAGCAGTTTATCAGGGGGCGCCTCCGGGGAGCTGTTTTTT. It encodes CASSLSGGASGELFF. The chain couples TRBV28 to TRBJ2-2, with 8 bases identical to TRBD1. In germline, CDR1 is MDHEN, CDR2 SYDVKM. This CDR3 region has 15 residues. V shed 1 base and J 6 bases; nucleotides not matched to a gene: 4.

In its sample, this clone was seen once. The CDR3 loop reads CASTPLPPSGRAGELFF. DNA of the CDR3: TGTGCCAGCACCCCACTCCCCCCTAGCGGGAGGGCGGGGGAGCTGTTTTTT. V is TRBV5-5 and J is TRBJ2-2, with 12 positions matching TRBD2. The CDR3 totals 17 residues. Germline-derived CDR1 and CDR2 are SGHKS and YYEKEE (reference sequence). J gave up 8 bases and V 6 bases, and 14 bases lay outside the gene matches. Full variable domain (outside the CDR3, taken from reference TRBV5-5 and TRBJ2-2): DAGVTQSPTHLIKTRGQQVTLRCSPISGHKSVSWYQQVLGQGPQFIFQYYEKEERGRGNFPDRFSARQFPNYSSELNVNALLLGDSALYLCASTPLPPSGRAGELFFGEGSRLTVL.

V gene TRBV5-1 combines with J gene TRBJ2-7; no firm D call. CDR1 and CDR2 from the germline V gene are SGHRS and YFSETQ. Trimming removed 0 bases at V and 1 base at J, with 11 bases between. The CDR3 has 15 residues. The CDR3 region is CASSLGPAQSYEQYF. The CDR3 DNA reads TGCGCCAGCAGCTTGGGGCCAGCCCAATCCTACGAGCAGTACTTC.

This clone was seen only a few times. The CDR3 protein is CASTPGHRRYEQYF. Here the CDR3 DNA reads TGTGCCAGCACCCCGGGACACAGACGTTACGAGCAGTACTTC. The chain combines TRBV6-6 with TRBJ2-7; maybe TRBD1 (6 bases). This CDR3 comprises 14 residues. V lost 7 bases and J lost 4, with 17 bases in between. In germline, CDR1 is MNHNY, CDR2 SVGAGI (reference sequence).

The chain carries TRBV5-4 and TRBJ2-5, with D unclear. Trimming pared 0 bases from V and 3 bases from J, leaving 0 bases between. Germline V gene lookup returns CDR1 SGHNT and CDR2 YYREEE (reference sequence). The CDR3 is 11 amino acids. DNA of the CDR3: TGTGCCAGCAGCTTGGAAGAGACCCAGTACTTC. Amino acids: CASSLEETQYF.

The chain combines TRBV6-5 with TRBJ2-3; D is ambiguous. Germline V lookup: CDR1 MNHEY, CDR2 SVGAGI. Between the trimmed V and J ends, which lost 6 bases and 4 bases, there was a span of 8 bases. This CDR3 region has 12 residues. CDR3 sequence (DNA): TGTGCCAGCAGCCCCACATCAGATACGCAGTATTTT. This encodes CASSPTSDTQYF.

The rearrangement uses TRBV5-1 and TRBJ2-2; D perhaps matches TRBD2 (5 bases). Per germline, CDR1 SGHRS and CDR2 YFSETQ. V gave up 0 bases and J gave up 8 bases, with 8 bases separating them. CDR3 length: 13 residues. The DNA of the CDR3 is TGCGCCAGCAGCTTGGACGGGGTTGGGGAGCTGTTTTTT. Its translation is CASSLDGVGELFF. Complete variable domain (other parts from reference TRBV5-1 and TRBJ2-2): KAGVTQTPRYLIKTRGQQVTLSCSPISGHRSVSWYQQTPGQGLQFLFEYFSETQRNKGNFPGRFSGRQFSNSRSEMNVSTLELGDSALYLCASSLDGVGELFFGEGSRLTVL.

The chain uses TRBV5-1 and TRBJ1-3, with D unresolved. V was cut by 7 bases and J by 4 bases, with 6 bases left in between. Germline CDR1 reads SGHRS; CDR2 reads YFSETQ. The length of the CDR3 is 11 residues. The CDR3 nucleotides are TGCGCCAGCGGAATGGGAAACACCATATATTTT. It yields the protein CASGMGNTIYF.

This clone was observed a handful of times. This chain links TRBV4-3 with TRBJ1-2; D gene ambiguous. The CDR3 loop spans 15 amino acids. Trimming stripped 0 bases from V and 3 bases from J, with 11 bases between. CDR1 and CDR2 (germline): LGHNA, YSLEER. The CDR3 nucleotides are TGCGCCAGCAGCCAAGAAGCCACTGCTCACTATGGCTACACCTTC. Translated: CASSQEATAHYGYTF.

This clone was seen a handful of times. This rearrangement joins TRBV9 to TRBJ2-7, with D maybe TRBD1 (5 bases). The CDR3 loop spans 10 amino acids. Germline CDR1 reads SGDLS; CDR2 reads YYNGEE. Trimming took off 4 bases at V and 7 bases at J, with 6 bases between the two ends. DNA for the CDR3: TGTGCCAGCAGCCCAGGGGAGCAGTACTTC. This codes for CASSPGEQYF. The full variable domain, with the rest looked up from reference TRBV9 and TRBJ2-7, is DSGVTQTPKHLITATGQRVTLRCSPRSGDLSVYWYQQSLDQGLQFLIQYYNGEERAKGNILERFSAQQFPDLHSELNLSSLELGDSALYFCASSPGEQYFGPGTRLTVT.

V usage is TRBV5-1 and J usage is TRBJ2-2, with TRBD1 matching over 9 bases. This CDR3 is built from 15 residues. The germline V gene has CDR1 SGHRS and CDR2 YFSETQ. V shed 4 bases, J shed 7 bases, and the junction held 8 bases outside the gene matches. CDR3 protein: CASSGTDRGGGELFF. The CDR3, as DNA: TGCGCCAGCAGCGGGACGGACAGGGGCGGCGGGGAGCTGTTTTTT.

V is TRBV10-3 and J is TRBJ1-1; tentative D call: TRBD1 (5 bases). CDR3 size: 15 residues. Per germline, CDR1 ENHRY and CDR2 SYGVKD. Between the trimmed V and J ends, which lost 0 bases and 1 base, there was a span of 9 bases. CDR3 sequence: CAISESRGRNTEAFF. The CDR3 DNA follows: TGTGCCATCAGTGAGTCCCGGGGACGGAACACTGAAGCTTTCTTT.

On this clone: At one of its ends the junction is not consistent with the germline gene, which may arise from a read error. The J gene is TRBJ1-2, the V gene TRBV20-1; no clear D gene. The CDR3 has 11 amino acids. The V gene's germline CDR1 is DFQATT and CDR2 SNEGSKA (reference sequence). CDR3 coding DNA: TGCAGTGCTAGTAGGATGTGGGCAGAAGACTTC. It translates to CSASRMWAEDF.

This clone has a single count. The genes are TRBV7-2 and TRBJ2-1; D not certain. Germline CDR1 is SGHTA and CDR2 is FQGNSA. Between the trimmed V and J ends, which lost 6 bases and 3 bases, there was a span of 15 bases. The CDR3 is 15 residues long. Written as DNA, the CDR3 is TGTGCCAGCAGAAGACCCGGTGGGATCTACAATGAGCAGTTCTTC. Amino acid sequence: CASRRPGGIYNEQFF. Supplemented by reference TRBV7-2 and TRBJ2-1, the full variable domain reads GAGVSQSPSNKVTEKGKDVELRCDPISGHTALYWYRQSLGQGLEFLIYFQGNSAPDKSGLPSDRFSAERTGGSVSTLTIQRTQQEDSAVYLCASRRPGGIYNEQFFGPGTRLTVL.

The chain combines TRBV19 with TRBJ1-3; possibly TRBD1 for D (5 bases). The CDR3 extends over 15 amino acids. The germline CDR1 and CDR2 sequences are LNHDA and SQIVND (reference sequence). Between the trimmed V and J ends, which lost 6 bases and 4 bases, there was a span of 16 bases. The CDR3 DNA reads as TGTGCCAGTAGCGACAGCCCGAAGTCCGGAAACACCATATATTTT. Amino acids: CASSDSPKSGNTIYF. Using reference TRBV19 and TRBJ1-3 for the parts outside the CDR3, the full variable domain is DGGITQSPKYLFRKEGQNVTLSCEQNLNHDAMYWYRQDPGQGLRLIYYSQIVNDFQKGDIAEGYSVSREKKESFPLTVTSAQKNPTAFYLCASSDSPKSGNTIYFGEGSWLTVV.

The chain joins TRBV6-5 to TRBJ1-5; D call uncertain. This CDR3 has 15 residues. Germline V lookup: CDR1 MNHEY, CDR2 SVGAGI. The V end was cut by 4 bases, the J end by 7 bases, with 17 bases between. The DNA of the CDR3 is TGTGCCAGCAGTTCGTCTAGGAAGTCGAAACAGCCCCAGCATTTT. It is translated as CASSSSRKSKQPQHF.

This chain uses TRBV28 with TRBJ1-1; 11 nucleotides agree with TRBD1. The CDR3 runs to 15 residues. Germline V gene sequence: CDR1 MDHEN, CDR2 SYDVKM. V was pared by 2 bases and J by 5 bases, with 4 bases of the junction left unmatched. Here the CDR3 DNA reads TGTGCCAGCAGTTTACCAGGGACAGGGGGAACTGAAGCTTTCTTT. Translation: CASSLPGTGGTEAFF.

The gene calls are TRBV28 and TRBJ2-3, with 8 positions matching TRBD2. Germline V gives CDR1 MDHEN, CDR2 SYDVKM. The CDR3 length is 16 residues. J was trimmed by 3 bases and V by 7 bases; bases with no gene match: 12. The CDR3 nucleotides read TGTGCCAGCAACGAACAGGGAACGGGAGGGACAGATACGCAGTATTTT. Its protein product is CASNEQGTGGTDTQYF.

This chain uses TRBV7-2 with TRBJ2-1; 14 nucleotides match TRBD2. The V and J ends lost 1 base and 4 bases, in that order; junction bases with no gene match: 6. The CDR3 totals 18 residues. Germline V CDR1 and CDR2: SGHTA, FQGNSA. The CDR3 reads CASSLGEGLAGAYNEQFF. In DNA form, the CDR3 reads TGTGCCAGCAGCTTAGGTGAGGGACTAGCGGGGGCATACAATGAGCAGTTCTTC.

The chain recombines TRBV2 with TRBJ2-7; D tentatively fits TRBD1 or TRBD2 (5 bases each). V shed 8 bases and J shed 0 bases, with 14 bases lying between them. The CDR3 totals 14 residues. Germline V CDR1 and CDR2: SNHLY, FYNNEI. CDR3 region: CASLGTAISYEQYF. The CDR3 DNA reads as TGTGCCAGCCTCGGGACCGCCATCTCCTACGAGCAGTACTTC.

The genes are TRBV7-9 and TRBJ1-2, with D unresolved. V lost 3 bases to trimming and J lost 4 bases, with 15 bases between them. The CDR3 consists of 15 residues. Germline V gene data show CDR1 as SEHNR and CDR2 as FQNEAQ (reference sequence). DNA for the CDR3: TGTGCCAGCAGCTTTGGGGATGCGGCCGGCTATGGCTACACCTTC. Protein product: CASSFGDAAGYGYTF.

V is TRBV18 and J is TRBJ1-1, with TRBD1 matching 7 bases. The J segment lost 0 bases and the V segment lost 4 bases, leaving 17 bases of the junction unmatched. The CDR3 length is 19 residues. Germline V gives CDR1 KGHSH, CDR2 LQKENI. Here the CDR3 reads CASSRGIGGRTTMNTEAFF. The CDR3 nucleotides read TGTGCCAGCTCACGCGGGATAGGGGGCAGAACCACGATGAACACTGAAGCTTTCTTT. The variable domain in full, with the rest retrieved from reference TRBV18 and TRBJ1-1, is NAGVMQNPRHLVRRRGQEARLRCSPMKGHSHVYWYRQLPEEGLKFMVYLQKENIIDESGMPKERFSAEFPKEGPSILRIQQVVRGDSAAYFCASSRGIGGRTTMNTEAFFGQGTRLTVV.